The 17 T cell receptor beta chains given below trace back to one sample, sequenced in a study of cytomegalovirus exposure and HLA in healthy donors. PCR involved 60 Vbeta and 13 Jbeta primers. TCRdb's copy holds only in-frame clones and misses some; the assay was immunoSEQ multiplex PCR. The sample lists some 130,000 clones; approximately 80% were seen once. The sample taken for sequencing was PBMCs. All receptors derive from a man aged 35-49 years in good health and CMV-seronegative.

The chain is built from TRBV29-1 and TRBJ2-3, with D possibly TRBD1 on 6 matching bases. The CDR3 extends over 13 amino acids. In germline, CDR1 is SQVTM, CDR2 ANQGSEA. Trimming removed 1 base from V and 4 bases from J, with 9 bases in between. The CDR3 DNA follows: TGCAGCGTTGAAGTCTCAGGGGCAGATACGCAGTATTTT. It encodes CSVEVSGADTQYF.

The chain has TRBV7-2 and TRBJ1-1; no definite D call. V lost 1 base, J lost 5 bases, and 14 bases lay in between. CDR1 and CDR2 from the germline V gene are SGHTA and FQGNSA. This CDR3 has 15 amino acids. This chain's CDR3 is CASSLVGGSNTEAFF. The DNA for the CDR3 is TGTGCCAGCAGCTTAGTGGGAGGGTCGAATACTGAAGCTTTCTTT.

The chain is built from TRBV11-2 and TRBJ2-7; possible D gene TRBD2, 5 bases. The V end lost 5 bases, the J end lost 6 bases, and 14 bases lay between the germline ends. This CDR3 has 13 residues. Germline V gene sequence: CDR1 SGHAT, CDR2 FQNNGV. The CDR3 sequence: CASSPVSGAEQYF. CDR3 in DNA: TGTGCCAGCAGCCCAGTGAGCGGTGCCGAGCAGTACTTC.

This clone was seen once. The CDR3 is CASSWWASGGAGVWENEQFF. The CDR3 DNA sequence: TGTGCCAGCAGCTGGTGGGCTAGCGGGGGGGCAGGGGTTTGGGAAAATGAGCAGTTCTTC. This sequence joins TRBV11-3 and TRBJ2-1, with 12 bases lining up with TRBD2. After removal of 4 bases from V and 7 bases from J, the junction contained 20 bases not matched to a gene. The CDR3 contains 20 residues. Germline CDR1 reads SGHNT; CDR2 reads YENEEA.

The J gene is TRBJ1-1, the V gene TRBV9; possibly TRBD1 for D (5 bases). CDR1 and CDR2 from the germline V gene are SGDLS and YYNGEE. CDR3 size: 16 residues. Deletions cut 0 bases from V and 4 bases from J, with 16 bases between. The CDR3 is CASSVGVTEGITEAFF. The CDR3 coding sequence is TGTGCCAGCAGCGTAGGTGTGACGGAGGGGATCACTGAAGCTTTCTTT.

The CDR3 spells CASSEEGSNQPQHF. The DNA of the CDR3 is TGTGCCAGCAGTGAGGAGGGAAGCAATCAGCCCCAGCATTTT. This chain connects TRBV2 to TRBJ1-5; no clear D. The germline V and J ends were trimmed by 3 bases and 1 base, with 7 bases remaining between them. CDR3 length: 14 amino acids. In germline, CDR1 is SNHLY, CDR2 FYNNEI.

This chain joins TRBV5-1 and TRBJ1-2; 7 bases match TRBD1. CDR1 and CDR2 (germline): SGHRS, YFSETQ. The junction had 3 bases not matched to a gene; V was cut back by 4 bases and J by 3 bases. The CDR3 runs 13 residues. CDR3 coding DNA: TGCGCCAGCAGCGAACAGGGGTACTATGGCTACACCTTC. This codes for CASSEQGYYGYTF.

CDR3 sequence: CASSLSLAGGPNEQYF. The CDR3 bases are TGCGCCAGCAGCTTGTCTCTAGCGGGGGGGCCCAACGAGCAGTACTTC. This chain links TRBV5-1 with TRBJ2-7, with 12 bases aligning to TRBD2. The V gene's germline CDR1 is SGHRS and CDR2 YFSETQ. CDR3 size: 16 residues. The junction had 7 bases not matched to a gene; V was cut back by 1 base and J by 5 bases.

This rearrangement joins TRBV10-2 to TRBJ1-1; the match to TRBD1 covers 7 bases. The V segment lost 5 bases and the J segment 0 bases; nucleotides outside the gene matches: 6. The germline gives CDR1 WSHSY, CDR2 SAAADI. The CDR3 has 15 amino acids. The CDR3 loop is CASSPQGSMNTEAFF. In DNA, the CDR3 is TGCGCCAGCAGTCCACAGGGGAGCATGAACACTGAAGCTTTCTTT.

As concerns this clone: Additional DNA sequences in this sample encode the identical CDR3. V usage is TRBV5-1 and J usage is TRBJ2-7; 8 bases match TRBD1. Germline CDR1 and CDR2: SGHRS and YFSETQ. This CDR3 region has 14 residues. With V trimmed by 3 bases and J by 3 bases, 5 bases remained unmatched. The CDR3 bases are TGCGCCAGCAGCTCGGGGACAGGTCTCTACGAGCAGTACTTC. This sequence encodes CASSSGTGLYEQYF.

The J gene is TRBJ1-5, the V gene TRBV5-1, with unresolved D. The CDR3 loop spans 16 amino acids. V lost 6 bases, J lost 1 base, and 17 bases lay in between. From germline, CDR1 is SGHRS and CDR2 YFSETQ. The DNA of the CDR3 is TGCGCCAGCATAACCCGAGGCCCAGCGAGCAATCAGCCCCAGCATTTT. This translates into CASITRGPASNQPQHF.

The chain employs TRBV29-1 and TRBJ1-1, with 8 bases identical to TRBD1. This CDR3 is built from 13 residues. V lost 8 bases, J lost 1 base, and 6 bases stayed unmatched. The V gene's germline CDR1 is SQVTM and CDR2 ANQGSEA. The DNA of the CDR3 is TGCAGCCTTAGGACAGGGACGAACACTGAAGCTTTCTTT. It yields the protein CSLRTGTNTEAFF.

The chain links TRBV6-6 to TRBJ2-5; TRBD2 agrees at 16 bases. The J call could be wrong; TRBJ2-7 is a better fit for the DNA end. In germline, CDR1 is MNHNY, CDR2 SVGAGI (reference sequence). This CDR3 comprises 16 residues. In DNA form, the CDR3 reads TGTGCCAGCAGCACCGGGACTAGCGGGAGGGCCTTCGAGCAGTACTTC. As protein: CASSTGTSGRAFEQYF.

DNA of the CDR3: TGCGCCAGCAGCTTGGCCCCCGGGACTAGCTACGAGCAGTACTTC. This sequence encodes CASSLAPGTSYEQYF. The J gene is TRBJ2-7, the V gene TRBV5-1; 8 bases are a match to TRBD2. Looked up from germline, CDR1 is SGHRS and CDR2 is YFSETQ. This CDR3 comprises 15 residues. Losses at the gene ends were 0 bases for V and 3 bases for J; bases not matched to a gene: 5.

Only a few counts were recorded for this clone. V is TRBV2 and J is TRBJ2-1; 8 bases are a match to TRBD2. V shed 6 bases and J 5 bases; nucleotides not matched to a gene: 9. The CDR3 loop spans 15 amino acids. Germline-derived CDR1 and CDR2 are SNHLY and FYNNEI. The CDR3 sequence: CASRMTSANNNEQFF. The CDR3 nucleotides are TGTGCCAGCAGAATGACTAGCGCGAACAACAATGAGCAGTTCTTC.

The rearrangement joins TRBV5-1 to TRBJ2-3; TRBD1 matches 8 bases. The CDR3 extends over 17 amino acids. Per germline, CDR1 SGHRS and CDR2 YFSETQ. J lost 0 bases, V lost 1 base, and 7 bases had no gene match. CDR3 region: CASSLNFGTGSTDTQYF. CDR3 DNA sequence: TGCGCCAGCAGCTTGAACTTCGGGACAGGTAGCACAGATACGCAGTATTTT.

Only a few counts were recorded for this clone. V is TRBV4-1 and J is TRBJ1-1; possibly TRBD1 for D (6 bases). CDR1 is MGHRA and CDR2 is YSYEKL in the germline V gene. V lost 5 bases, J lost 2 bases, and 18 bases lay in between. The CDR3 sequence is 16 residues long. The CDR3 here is CASSTTGQISNTEAFF. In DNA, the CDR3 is TGCGCCAGCAGCACTACCGGACAGATCTCTAACACTGAAGCTTTCTTT.